This T cell receptor beta chain comes out of a study of blood T cell repertoires in COVID-19. Study-level background: Spain, Italy and the United States supplied samples that represented acute and convalescent COVID-19. Sources were T cells, B-cell-depleted T cells, or PBMCs; the material itself was cDNA or gDNA.

In its sample, this clone was seen a few times. Per the study methods: Using reference gene primer amplification, nucleated cell counts were estimated. The data were produced by immunoSEQ multiplex PCR, yet TCRdb's version contains in-frame clones alone and is incomplete. For V, J and clone size, that table is used; D and trimming come from the DNA. The sample yields 90,000 or so clones, around 89% seen once. Germline assignment: CDR1 SGHDT and CDR2 YYEEEE. Trimming cost V 4 bases and J 6 bases, with 11 bases left between them. This CDR3 spans 13 amino acids. This TCR derives from a woman older than 75 with active or convalescent COVID-19. Sequenced: peripheral blood. The V call is TRBV5-6, the J call TRBJ1-5; D not resolved. The CDR3 DNA is TGTGCCAGCAGCACGGGTGCGCTTCAGCCCCAGCATTTT. It specifies CASSTGALQPQHF.